This TCR beta chain is drawn from a study of cytomegalovirus exposure and HLA in healthy donors. Study at large: The study placed roughly four fifths of its approximately 380 genotyped donors in the Caucasian-associated ancestry cluster. Findings of the study overall: HLA restriction was apparent for most CMV-associated TCR beta chains in a later analysis.

The germline V and J ends were trimmed by 2 bases and 1 base, with 12 bases remaining between them. The CDR3 runs 15 residues. Germline loops: CDR1 SGHRS, CDR2 YFSETQ. With regard to this clone: Its matching antigen is unknown.

Primers included in the PCR were 60 Vbeta and 13 Jbeta primers. TCRdb keeps only in-frame clones here, not all; method: immunoSEQ multiplex PCR. The repertoire includes 100,000 to 150,000 clones, 55% to 75% of them detected once, and around 4.2% sits in the top ten. V and J are TRBV5-1 and TRBJ1-1; D is possibly TRBD1 (6 bases). The sequence came from a man aged 45 to 65 in good health and CMV-seropositive. Sequencing was performed on PBMCs. CDR3 sequence (DNA): TGCGCCAGCAGCTTATTAGGGGGGGAGAACACTGAAGCTTTCTTT. Protein: CASSLLGGENTEAFF.